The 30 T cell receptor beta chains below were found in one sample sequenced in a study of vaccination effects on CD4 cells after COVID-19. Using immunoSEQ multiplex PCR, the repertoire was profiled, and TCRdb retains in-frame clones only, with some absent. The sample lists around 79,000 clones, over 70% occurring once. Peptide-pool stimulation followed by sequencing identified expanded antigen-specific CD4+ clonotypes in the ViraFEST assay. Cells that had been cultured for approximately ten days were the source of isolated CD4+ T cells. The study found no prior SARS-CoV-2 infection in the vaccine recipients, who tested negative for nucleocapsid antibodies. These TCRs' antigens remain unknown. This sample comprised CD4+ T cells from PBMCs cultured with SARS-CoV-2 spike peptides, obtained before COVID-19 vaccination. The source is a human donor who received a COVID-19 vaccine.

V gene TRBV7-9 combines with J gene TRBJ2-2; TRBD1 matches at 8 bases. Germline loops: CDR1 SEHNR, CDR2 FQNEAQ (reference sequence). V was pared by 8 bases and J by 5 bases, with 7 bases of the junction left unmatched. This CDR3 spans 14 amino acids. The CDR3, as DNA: TGTGCCAGCCGTGACAGGGGAAGTACCGGGGAGCTGTTTTTT. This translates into CASRDRGSTGELFF.

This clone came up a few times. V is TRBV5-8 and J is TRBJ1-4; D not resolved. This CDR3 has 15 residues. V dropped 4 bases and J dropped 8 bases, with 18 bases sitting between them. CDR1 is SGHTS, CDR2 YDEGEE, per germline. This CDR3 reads CASSRDWTPREKLFF. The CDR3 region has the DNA TGTGCCAGCAGCCGAGATTGGACCCCCCGAGAAAAACTGTTTTTT.

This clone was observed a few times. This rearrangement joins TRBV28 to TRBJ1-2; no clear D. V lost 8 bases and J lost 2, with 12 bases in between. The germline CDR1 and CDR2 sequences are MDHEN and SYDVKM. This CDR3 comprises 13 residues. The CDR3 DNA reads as TGTGCCAGCGACCGGAGGGCCAACTATGGCTACACCTTC. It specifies CASDRRANYGYTF.

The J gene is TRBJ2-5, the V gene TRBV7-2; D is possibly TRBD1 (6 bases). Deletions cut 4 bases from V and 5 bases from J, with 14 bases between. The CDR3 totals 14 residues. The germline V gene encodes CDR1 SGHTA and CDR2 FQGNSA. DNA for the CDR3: TGTGCCAGCAGCTCCTACAGGGTTGAGGAGACCCAGTACTTC. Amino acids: CASSSYRVEETQYF.

DNA of the CDR3: TGTGCCAGCCGGACTAGCGGGGGATTCACAGATACGCAGTATTTT. The encoded protein is CASRTSGGFTDTQYF. The V gene is TRBV6-5, the J gene TRBJ2-3; 13 nucleotides agree with TRBD2. The CDR3 spans 15 residues. J was trimmed by 2 bases and V by 8 bases; bases with no gene match: 4. In germline, CDR1 is MNHEY, CDR2 SVGAGI.

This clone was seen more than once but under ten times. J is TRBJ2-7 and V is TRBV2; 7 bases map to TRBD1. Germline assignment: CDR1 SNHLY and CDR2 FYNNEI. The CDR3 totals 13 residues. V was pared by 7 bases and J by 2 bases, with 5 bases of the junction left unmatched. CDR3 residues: CASNSGQAYEQYV. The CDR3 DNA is TGTGCCAGCAACTCCGGACAGGCCTACGAGCAGTACGTC.

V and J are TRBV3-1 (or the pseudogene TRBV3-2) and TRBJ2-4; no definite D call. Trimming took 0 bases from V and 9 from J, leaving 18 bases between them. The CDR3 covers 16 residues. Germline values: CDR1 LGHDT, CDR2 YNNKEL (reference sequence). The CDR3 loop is CASSQDPKSPLGIQYF. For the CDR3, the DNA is TGTGCCAGCAGCCAAGACCCCAAATCGCCCCTGGGCATTCAGTACTTC.

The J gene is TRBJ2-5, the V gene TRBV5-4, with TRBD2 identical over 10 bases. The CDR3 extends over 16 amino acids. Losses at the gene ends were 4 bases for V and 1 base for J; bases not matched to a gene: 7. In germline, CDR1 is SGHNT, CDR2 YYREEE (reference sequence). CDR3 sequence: CASSPPLAGGQETQYF. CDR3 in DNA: TGTGCCAGCAGCCCGCCCTTAGCGGGGGGCCAAGAGACCCAGTACTTC.

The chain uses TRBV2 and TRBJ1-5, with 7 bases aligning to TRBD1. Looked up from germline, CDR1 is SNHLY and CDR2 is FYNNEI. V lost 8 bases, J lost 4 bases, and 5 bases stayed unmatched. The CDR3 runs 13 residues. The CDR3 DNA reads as TGTGCCAGCTCGGGACAGAGTAATCAGCCCCAGCATTTT. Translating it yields CASSGQSNQPQHF. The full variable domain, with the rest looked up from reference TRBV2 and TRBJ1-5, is EPEVTQTPSHQVTQMGQEVILRCVPISNHLYFYWYRQILGQKVEFLVSFYNNEISEKSEIFDDQFSVERPDGSNFTLKIRSTKLEDSAMYFCASSGQSNQPQHFGDGTRLSIL.

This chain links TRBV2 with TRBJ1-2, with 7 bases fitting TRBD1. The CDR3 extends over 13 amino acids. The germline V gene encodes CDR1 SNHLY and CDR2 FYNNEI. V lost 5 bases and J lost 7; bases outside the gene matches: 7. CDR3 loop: CASSYTGVSGYTF. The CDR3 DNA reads TGTGCCAGCAGTTATACAGGGGTCTCTGGCTACACCTTC.

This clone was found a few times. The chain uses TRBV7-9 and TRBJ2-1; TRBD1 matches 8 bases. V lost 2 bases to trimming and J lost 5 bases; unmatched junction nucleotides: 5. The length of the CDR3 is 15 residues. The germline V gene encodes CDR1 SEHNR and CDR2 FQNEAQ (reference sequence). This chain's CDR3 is CASSLSGTGNNEQFF. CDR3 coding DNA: TGTGCCAGCAGCTTATCCGGGACAGGTAACAATGAGCAGTTCTTC.

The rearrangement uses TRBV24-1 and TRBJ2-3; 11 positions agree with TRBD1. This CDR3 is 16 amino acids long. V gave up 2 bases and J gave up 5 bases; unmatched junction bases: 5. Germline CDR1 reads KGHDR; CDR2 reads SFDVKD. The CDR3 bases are TGTGCCACCAGTGATTGGGGGACAGGGGGGAAAGATACGCAGTATTTT. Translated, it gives CATSDWGTGGKDTQYF.

CDR3 coding DNA: TGTGCCAGCAGCTTAGGGCGGGGAACCTACGAGCAGTACGTC. The encoded protein is CASSLGRGTYEQYV. The chain is built from TRBV7-2 and TRBJ2-7; a possible D gene is TRBD2 (6 bases). This CDR3 region has 14 residues. Germline values: CDR1 SGHTA, CDR2 FQGNSA. The V gene lost 1 base and the J gene lost 2 bases, with 9 bases spanning the gap.

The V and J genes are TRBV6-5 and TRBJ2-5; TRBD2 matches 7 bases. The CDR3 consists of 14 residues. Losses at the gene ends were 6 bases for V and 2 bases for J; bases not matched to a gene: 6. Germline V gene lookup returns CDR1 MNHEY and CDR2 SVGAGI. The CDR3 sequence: CASSRTRGQETQYF. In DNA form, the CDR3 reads TGTGCCAGCAGCAGGACTAGAGGACAAGAGACCCAGTACTTC.

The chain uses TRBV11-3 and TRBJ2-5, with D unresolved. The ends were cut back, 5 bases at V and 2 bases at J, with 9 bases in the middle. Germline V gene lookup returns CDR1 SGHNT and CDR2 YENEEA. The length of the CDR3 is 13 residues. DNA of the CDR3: TGTGCCAGCAGCCCGGGTGGGCAAGAGACCCAGTACTTC. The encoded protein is CASSPGGQETQYF.

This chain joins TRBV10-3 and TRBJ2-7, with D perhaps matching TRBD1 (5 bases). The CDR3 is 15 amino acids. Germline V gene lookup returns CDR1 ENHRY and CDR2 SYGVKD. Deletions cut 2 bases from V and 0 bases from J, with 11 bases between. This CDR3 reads CAISEGRAPSYEQYV. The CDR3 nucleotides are TGTGCCATCAGTGAGGGCAGGGCCCCCTCCTACGAGCAGTACGTC.

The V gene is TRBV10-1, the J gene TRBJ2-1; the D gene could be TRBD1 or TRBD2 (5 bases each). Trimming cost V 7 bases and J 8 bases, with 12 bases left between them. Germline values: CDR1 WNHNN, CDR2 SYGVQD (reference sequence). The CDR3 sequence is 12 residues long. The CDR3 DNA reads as TGCGCCAGCAACGGTCCGGGGCATGAGCAGTTCTTC. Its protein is CASNGPGHEQFF.

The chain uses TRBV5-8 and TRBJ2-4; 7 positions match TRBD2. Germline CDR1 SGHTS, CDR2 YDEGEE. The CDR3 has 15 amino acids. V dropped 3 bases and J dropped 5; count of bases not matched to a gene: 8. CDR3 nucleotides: TGTGCCAGCAGCTGGCCGGGGGGAGAAGAAAACATTCAGTACTTC. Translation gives CASSWPGGEENIQYF.

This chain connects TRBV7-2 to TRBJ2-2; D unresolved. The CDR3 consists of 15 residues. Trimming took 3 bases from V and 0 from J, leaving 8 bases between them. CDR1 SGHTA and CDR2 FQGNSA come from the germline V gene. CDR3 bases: TGTGCCAGCAGCTTTGCAGCGACGAACACCGGGGAGCTGTTTTTT. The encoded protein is CASSFAATNTGELFF.

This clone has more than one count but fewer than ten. In nucleotides, the CDR3 is TGTGCCAGCAGCACACAGGCTAATGAAAAACTGTTTTTT. This gives the protein CASSTQANEKLFF. The rearrangement uses TRBV7-9 and TRBJ1-4, with D perhaps matching TRBD1 (5 bases). The germline gives CDR1 SEHNR, CDR2 FQNEAQ (reference sequence). This CDR3 is built from 13 residues. Trimming shortened V by 5 bases and J by 3 bases, and 7 bases separated the two germline ends.

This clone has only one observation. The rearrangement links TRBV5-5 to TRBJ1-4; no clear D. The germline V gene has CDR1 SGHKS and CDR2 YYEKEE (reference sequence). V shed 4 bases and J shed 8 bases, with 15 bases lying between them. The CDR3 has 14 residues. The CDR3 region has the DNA TGTGCCAGCAGCCGGTCCCTGGATAGAGAAAAACTGTTTTTT. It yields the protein CASSRSLDREKLFF.

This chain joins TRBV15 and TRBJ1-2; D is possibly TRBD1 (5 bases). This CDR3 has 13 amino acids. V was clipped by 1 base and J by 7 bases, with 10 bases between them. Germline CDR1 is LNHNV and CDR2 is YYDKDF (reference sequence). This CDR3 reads CATSRVGGSGYTF. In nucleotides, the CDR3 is TGTGCCACCAGCAGAGTCGGGGGTAGTGGCTACACCTTC.

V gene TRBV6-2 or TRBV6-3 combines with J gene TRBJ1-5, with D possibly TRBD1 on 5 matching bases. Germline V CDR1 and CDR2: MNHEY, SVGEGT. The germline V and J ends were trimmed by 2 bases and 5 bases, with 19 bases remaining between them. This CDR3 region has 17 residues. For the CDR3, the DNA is TGTGCCAGCAGTTACGTTCTTGGCAGTCTGGGGGATCAGCCCCAGCATTTT. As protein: CASSYVLGSLGDQPQHF.

The CDR3 sequence is CASSWELFF. The CDR3, as DNA: TGTGCCAGCAGTTGGGAGCTGTTTTTT. The V and J genes are TRBV27 and TRBJ2-2; D gene unclear. Trimming shortened V by 4 bases and J by 9 bases, and 0 bases separated the two germline ends. The CDR3 spans 9 residues. Per the germline V gene, CDR1 is MNHEY and CDR2 is SMNVEV (reference sequence).

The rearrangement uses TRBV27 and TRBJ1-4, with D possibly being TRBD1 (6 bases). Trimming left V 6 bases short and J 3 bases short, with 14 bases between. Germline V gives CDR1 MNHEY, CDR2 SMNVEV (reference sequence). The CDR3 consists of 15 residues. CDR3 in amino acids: CASRNTGRANEKLFF. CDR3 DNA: TGTGCCAGCAGAAACACAGGGAGGGCTAATGAAAAACTGTTTTTT.

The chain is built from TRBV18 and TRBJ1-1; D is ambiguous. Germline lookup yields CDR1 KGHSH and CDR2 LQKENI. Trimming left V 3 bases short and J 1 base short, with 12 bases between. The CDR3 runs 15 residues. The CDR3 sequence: CASSPRKTTNTEAFF. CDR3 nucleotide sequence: TGTGCCAGCTCACCTCGTAAGACCACGAACACTGAAGCTTTCTTT.

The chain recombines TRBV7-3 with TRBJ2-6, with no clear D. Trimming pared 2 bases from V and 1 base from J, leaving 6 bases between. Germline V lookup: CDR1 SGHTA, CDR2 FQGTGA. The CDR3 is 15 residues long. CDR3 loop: CASSLDSSGANVLTF. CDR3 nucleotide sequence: TGTGCCAGCAGCTTAGATTCATCTGGGGCCAACGTCCTGACTTTC.

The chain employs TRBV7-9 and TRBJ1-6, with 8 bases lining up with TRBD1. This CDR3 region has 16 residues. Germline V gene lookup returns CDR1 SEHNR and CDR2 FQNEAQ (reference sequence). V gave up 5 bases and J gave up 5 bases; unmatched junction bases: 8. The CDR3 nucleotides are TGTGCCAGCAGCCCCCCAGGGGGCGAGAATAATTCACCCCTCCACTTT. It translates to CASSPPGGENNSPLHF.

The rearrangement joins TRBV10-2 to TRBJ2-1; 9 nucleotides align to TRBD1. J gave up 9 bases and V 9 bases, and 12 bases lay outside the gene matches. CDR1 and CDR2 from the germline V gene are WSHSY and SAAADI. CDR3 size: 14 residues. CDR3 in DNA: TGCGCCAGTCTTGGGACAGGGAGTTCGGGTGAGCAGTTCTTC. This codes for CASLGTGSSGEQFF.

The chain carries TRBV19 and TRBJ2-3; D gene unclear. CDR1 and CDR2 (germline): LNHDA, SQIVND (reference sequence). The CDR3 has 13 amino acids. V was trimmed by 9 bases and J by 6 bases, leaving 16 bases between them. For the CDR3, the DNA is TGTGCCAGCGGAAGCTCTGGGGTGGATACGCAGTATTTT. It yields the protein CASGSSGVDTQYF.